This T cell receptor (beta chain) was sequenced during a study of shared clonotypes between healthy human individuals. Study-wide points: Among the subsets, naive ones generally showed larger estimated richness than memory ones. When compared with the clonotypes that were shared by all four sorted-subset donors, the non-shared clonotypes turned out to have lower generation probabilities. In this cohort, only blood was sampled, and tissue repertoires likely differ.

Details on this clone: Its matching antigen is unknown. The identical CDR3 is also encoded by other nucleotide sequences in the sample.

V trimming: 0 bases; J trimming: 2 bases; junction bases outside the gene matches: 2. Germline V gene sequence: CDR1 SGDLS, CDR2 YYNGEE. The CDR3 runs 16 residues. Libraries were prepared by immunoSEQ multiplex PCR; TCRdb keeps only in-frame clonotypes and omits some of them. The table has roughly 2 million clones, 90% to 97% seen once; the top ten hold about 0.13%. The sequenced sample was naive CD4+ T cells sorted from blood. As for subset: CD45RA+ positively selected. The J gene is TRBJ2-2, the V gene TRBV9; the match to TRBD1 covers 9 bases. This clonotype was obtained from a man aged 18 to 30 in good health. The DNA for the CDR3 is TGTGCCAGCAGCGTAGCGGGACAGGGCAACACCGGGGAGCTGTTTTTT. This translates into CASSVAGQGNTGELFF.